This T cell receptor (beta chain) was retrieved from a study of T cell changes during pregnancy in multiple sclerosis. Per germline, CDR1 SGHTS and CDR2 YDEGEE. The V and J ends lost 4 bases and 4 bases respectively, with 9 bases between them. The CDR3 is 13 residues long. Some clones are missing from TCRdb's copy, which holds only in-frame ones; the method was immunoSEQ multiplex PCR. The repertoire holds tens of thousands of clones, with roughly 91% as singletons. The source of this sequence is a female donor with multiple sclerosis, enrolled in a pregnancy study. The source material was CD8+ T cells from peripheral blood mononuclear cells, sampled in the third trimester of pregnancy. The J gene is TRBJ2-1, the V gene TRBV5-8; a possible D gene is TRBD2 (6 bases). CDR3 bases: TGTGCCAGCAGCCGGGGACTTTACAATGAGCAGTTCTTC. It specifies CASSRGLYNEQFF.